Only a few counts were recorded for the clone carrying this T cell receptor beta chain. Its target is unknown. The data stem from a study of cytomegalovirus exposure and HLA in healthy donors. Study-level results: It was confirmed in vitro that three of the CMV-associated chains were specific for CMV antigens.

60 Vbeta and 13 Jbeta primers were used in PCR. Study processing details: Later work found 65 million to 85 million unique TCR beta chains, with around 10 million shared. Method: immunoSEQ multiplex PCR; TCRdb's copy keeps in-frame clones and lacks some. V and J calls and clone size are given by that table; D and trimming were obtained from the DNA. The table lists 200,000 or so clones, approximately 80% of them singletons, with around 1.4% in the top ten. J gave up 10 bases and V 6 bases, and 6 bases lay outside the gene matches. This CDR3 comprises 14 residues. Germline values: CDR1 MNHEY, CDR2 SVGAGI.

The source material was PBMCs. V gene TRBV6-5 combines with J gene TRBJ2-1; TRBD2 matches 13 bases. This TCR was sampled from a girl aged 5 to 17 in good health and CMV-seronegative. CDR3 nucleotide sequence: TGTGCCAGCAGACGACTAGCGGGAGGATGGGAGCAGTTCTTC. Translated, it gives CASRRLAGGWEQFF.